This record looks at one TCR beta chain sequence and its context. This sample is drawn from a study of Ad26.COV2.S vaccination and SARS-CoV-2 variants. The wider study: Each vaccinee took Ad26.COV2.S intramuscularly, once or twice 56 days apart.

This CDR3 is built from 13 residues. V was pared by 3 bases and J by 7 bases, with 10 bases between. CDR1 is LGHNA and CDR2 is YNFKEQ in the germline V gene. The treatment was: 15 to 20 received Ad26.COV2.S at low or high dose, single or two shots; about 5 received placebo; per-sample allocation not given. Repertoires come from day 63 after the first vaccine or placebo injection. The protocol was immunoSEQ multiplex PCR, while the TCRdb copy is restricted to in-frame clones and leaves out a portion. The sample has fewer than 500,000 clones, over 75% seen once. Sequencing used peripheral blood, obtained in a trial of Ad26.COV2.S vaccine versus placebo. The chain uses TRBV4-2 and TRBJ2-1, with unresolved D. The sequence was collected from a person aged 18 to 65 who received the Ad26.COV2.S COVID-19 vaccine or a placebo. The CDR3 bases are TGTGCCAGCAGCCATTTAGGAGCTAATGAGCAGTTCTTC. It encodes CASSHLGANEQFF.